This T cell receptor beta chain appears in the sequencing data of a study of shared clonotypes between healthy human individuals. The overall study: The study enrolled a couple of women and three men aged 18 to 49. Broader study findings: Sampling covered nothing but blood. Tissue TCR repertoires likely differ from those found in blood.

Method: immunoSEQ multiplex PCR; TCRdb's copy keeps in-frame clones and lacks some. The sample records over a million clones, roughly 74% being singletons. As regards this clone: Its specificity is unknown.

This CDR3 is 15 amino acids long. Germline CDR1 is SGHTA and CDR2 is FQGNSA. Between the trimmed V and J ends, which lost 2 bases and 2 bases, there was a span of 10 bases. The clonotype originates from a man younger than 35 in good health. Some clones in this sample may be carry-over from other donors' samples. The chain combines TRBV7-2 with TRBJ2-1, with a possible D match to TRBD2 (6 bases). The specimen sequenced was memory CD4+ T cells from PBMCs. Subset described: CD45RA-negative fraction. Here the CDR3 reads CASSLIAGTYNEQFF. CDR3 DNA sequence: TGTGCCAGCAGCTTAATCGCGGGGACCTACAATGAGCAGTTCTTC. Filled out from reference TRBV7-2 and TRBJ2-1, the complete variable domain reads GAGVSQSPSNKVTEKGKDVELRCDPISGHTALYWYRQSLGQGLEFLIYFQGNSAPDKSGLPSDRFSAERTGGSVSTLTIQRTQQEDSAVYLCASSLIAGTYNEQFFGPGTRLTVL.